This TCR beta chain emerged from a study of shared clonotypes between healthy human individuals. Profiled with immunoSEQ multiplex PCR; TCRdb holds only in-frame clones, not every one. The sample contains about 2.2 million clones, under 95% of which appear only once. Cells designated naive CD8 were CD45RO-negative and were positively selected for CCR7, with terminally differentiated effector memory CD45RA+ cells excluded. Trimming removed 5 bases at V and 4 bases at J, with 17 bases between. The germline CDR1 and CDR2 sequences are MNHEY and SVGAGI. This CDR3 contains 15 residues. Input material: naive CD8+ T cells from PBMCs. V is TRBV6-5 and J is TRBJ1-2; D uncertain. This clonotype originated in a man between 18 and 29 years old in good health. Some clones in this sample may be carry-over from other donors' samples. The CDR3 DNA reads TGTGCCAGCAGTCCAAGAATACAATCGAGCTATGGCTACACCTTC. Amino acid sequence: CASSPRIQSSYGYTF.